One sample yielded the 27 T cell receptor beta chains listed below, sequenced in a study of cytomegalovirus exposure and HLA in healthy donors. The PCR contained 60 Vbeta and 13 Jbeta primers. Method: immunoSEQ multiplex PCR; TCRdb's copy keeps in-frame clones and lacks some. Here the sample spans about 160,000 clones, about 80% being singletons. The sequencing sample was made of PBMCs. Receptors originate from a female donor in good health and CMV-seronegative.

V and J are TRBV6-6 and TRBJ2-3; 11 bases map to TRBD2. The CDR3 sequence is 16 residues long. V shed 5 bases, J shed 8 bases, and the junction held 12 bases outside the gene matches. Germline CDR1 and CDR2: MNHNY and SVGAGI (reference sequence). The CDR3 sequence is CASSPTSGVLIGTQYF. Here the CDR3 DNA reads TGTGCCAGCAGTCCGACTAGCGGGGTTTTGATAGGTACGCAGTATTTT.

This clone was observed a handful of times. The chain has TRBV19 and TRBJ2-7; no clear D gene. Trimming pared 6 bases from V and 1 base from J, leaving 16 bases between. Germline CDR1 LNHDA, CDR2 SQIVND (reference sequence). This CDR3 has 15 residues. The CDR3 here is CASSYFGSGSYEQYF. CDR3 in DNA: TGTGCCAGTAGCTATTTCGGTTCCGGGTCCTACGAGCAGTACTTC.

The chain links TRBV7-9 to TRBJ2-5; D might be TRBD2 (5 bases). Germline loops: CDR1 SEHNR, CDR2 FQNEAQ (reference sequence). There are 13 residues in the CDR3. Trimming took off 2 bases at V and 5 bases at J, with 9 bases between the two ends. The CDR3 spells CASSLTGEETQYF. CDR3 nucleotide sequence: TGTGCCAGCAGCTTAACCGGGGAGGAGACCCAGTACTTC.

This rearrangement joins TRBV5-1 to TRBJ1-3; a weak D match, TRBD1 (5 bases). Trimming shortened V by 0 bases and J by 1 base, and 8 bases separated the two germline ends. This CDR3 is 15 amino acids long. CDR1 and CDR2 (germline): SGHRS, YFSETQ. The CDR3 DNA follows: TGCGCCAGCAGCTTGGAAGCAGGGTCTGGAAACACCATATATTTT. Translating gives CASSLEAGSGNTIYF.

This CDR3 reads CASSVPLGGRLAGANVLTF. The CDR3 nucleotides are TGTGCCAGCAGCGTACCCTTGGGGGGGCGATTGGCTGGGGCCAACGTCCTGACTTTC. V usage is TRBV9 and J usage is TRBJ2-6, with D maybe TRBD2 (7 bases). The CDR3 contains 19 residues. Trimming stripped 1 base from V and 2 bases from J, with 19 bases between. Germline assignment: CDR1 SGDLS and CDR2 YYNGEE.

This chain links TRBV4-1 with TRBJ1-2; D is ambiguous. Germline assignment: CDR1 MGHRA and CDR2 YSYEKL. The CDR3 extends over 12 amino acids. V lost 0 bases to trimming and J lost 8 bases, with 7 bases between them. This chain's CDR3 is CASSQDLEGYTF. CDR3 nucleotide sequence: TGCGCCAGCAGCCAAGATTTGGAGGGCTACACCTTC.

V gene TRBV7-9 combines with J gene TRBJ1-1, with 11 positions matching TRBD1. The CDR3 sequence is 15 residues long. Trimming at V came to 4 bases and at J to 4 bases, leaving 5 bases not matched to a gene. CDR1 and CDR2 (germline): SEHNR, FQNEAQ (reference sequence). The CDR3 here is CASSWDRGWGTEAFF. The CDR3 region has the DNA TGTGCCAGCAGCTGGGACAGGGGGTGGGGCACTGAAGCTTTCTTT.

This clone was picked up one time. The J gene is TRBJ2-6, the V gene TRBV30; 8 positions match TRBD2. Germline V gene data show CDR1 as GTSNPN and CDR2 as SVGIG (reference sequence). The ends lost 4 bases at V and 3 bases at J; junction bases unmatched: 8. The CDR3 totals 16 residues. In DNA, the CDR3 is TGTGCCTGGATACGCCGGGGGGGAAGTGGGGCCAACGTCCTGACTTTC. Protein: CAWIRRGGSGANVLTF.

This clone was observed a single time. The CDR3 sequence: CATYGIGSSSGNTIYF. CDR3 bases: TGTGCCACCTACGGCATCGGGTCCAGCTCTGGAAACACCATATATTTT. The chain uses TRBV15 and TRBJ1-3; D gene uncertain. V was trimmed by 8 bases and J by 0 bases, leaving 17 bases between them. The V gene's germline CDR1 is LNHNV and CDR2 YYDKDF (reference sequence). The CDR3 covers 16 residues.

The count of this clone is one. V gene TRBV7-8 combines with J gene TRBJ1-3; the D is unclear. V gave up 1 base and J gave up 5 bases, with 3 bases separating them. Per germline, CDR1 SGHVS and CDR2 FQNEAQ. The CDR3 runs 12 residues. This chain's CDR3 is CASSLVRNTIYF. The CDR3 nucleotides read TGTGCCAGCAGCTTAGTCAGAAACACCATATATTTT.

This clone was picked up a small number of times. The V call is TRBV7-3, the J call TRBJ1-1; the D is unclear. V lost 2 bases and J lost 1, with 5 bases in between. CDR3 length: 13 amino acids. The germline gives CDR1 SGHTA, CDR2 FQGTGA. The CDR3 loop reads CASSLYKNTEAFF. The CDR3 DNA sequence: TGTGCCAGCAGCTTATACAAGAACACTGAAGCTTTCTTT.

The CDR3, as DNA: TGTGCCAGCAACGGTGGAAGGGAGGAGTACTTC. Its protein is CASNGGREEYF. The chain carries TRBV2 and TRBJ2-7; a possible D gene is TRBD2 (6 bases). V was trimmed by 7 bases and J by 11 bases, leaving 15 bases between them. The CDR3 loop spans 11 amino acids. The germline CDR1 and CDR2 sequences are SNHLY and FYNNEI. Full variable domain (rest looked up from reference TRBV2 and TRBJ2-7): EPEVTQTPSHQVTQMGQEVILRCVPISNHLYFYWYRQILGQKVEFLVSFYNNEISEKSEIFDDQFSVERPDGSNFTLKIRSTKLEDSAMYFCASNGGREEYFGPGTRLTVT.

This clone has just a few counts. The V and J genes are TRBV7-9 and TRBJ1-4; weak D call: TRBD1 (6 bases). This CDR3 has 16 amino acids. CDR1 and CDR2 (germline): SEHNR, FQNEAQ (reference sequence). Trimming stripped 5 bases from V and 0 bases from J, with 13 bases between. For the CDR3, the DNA is TGTGCCAGCAGCCTACTACAGGGCGCAACTAATGAAAAACTGTTTTTT. Translation: CASSLLQGATNEKLFF.

The chain employs TRBV5-8 and TRBJ1-1, with D possibly being TRBD1 (6 bases). The V gene's germline CDR1 is SGHTS and CDR2 YDEGEE. The CDR3 runs to 14 residues. Trimming pared 2 bases from V and 1 base from J, leaving 9 bases between. CDR3 DNA: TGTGCCAGCAGCTTACTCAGGGGGAACACTGAAGCTTTCTTT. It translates to CASSLLRGNTEAFF.

The rearrangement links TRBV30 to TRBJ2-5; 8 nucleotides align to TRBD2. The CDR3 is made up of 16 amino acids. After removal of 3 bases from V and 5 bases from J, the junction contained 14 bases not matched to a gene. Germline lookup yields CDR1 GTSNPN and CDR2 SVGIG (reference sequence). The CDR3 DNA reads as TGTGCCTGGAGGCATCTAGTCTTCGGGGGGGCCGAGACCCAGTACTTC. Protein product: CAWRHLVFGGAETQYF.

J is TRBJ2-2 and V is TRBV19; 8 nucleotides match TRBD2. Per the germline V gene, CDR1 is LNHDA and CDR2 is SQIVND (reference sequence). J was trimmed by 6 bases and V by 5 bases; bases with no gene match: 8. CDR3 length equals 15 residues. The CDR3 DNA is TGTGCCAGTAGTCCTTCCGGGGGGGCCGCCGGGGAGCTGTTTTTT. Amino acid sequence: CASSPSGGAAGELFF.

The chain couples TRBV11-2 to TRBJ1-1; TRBD1 agrees at 7 bases. Germline assignment: CDR1 SGHAT and CDR2 FQNNGV. The CDR3 covers 14 residues. V dropped 0 bases and J dropped 11; count of bases not matched to a gene: 9. The CDR3 sequence is CASSLDLTGAVAFF. DNA of the CDR3: TGTGCCAGCAGCTTAGATCTTACAGGGGCCGTGGCTTTCTTT.

This chain joins TRBV30 and TRBJ1-5, with D possibly TRBD1 on 6 matching bases. CDR3 length equals 13 residues. V lost 8 bases to trimming and J lost 2 bases, with 13 bases between them. CDR1 and CDR2 (germline): GTSNPN, SVGIG (reference sequence). The CDR3 bases are TGTGCCCAGGGCCGGACAGGCAATCAGCCCCAGCATTTT. Protein product: CAQGRTGNQPQHF.

This rearrangement joins TRBV9 to TRBJ1-3; 7 nucleotides match TRBD1. The CDR3 extends over 17 amino acids. V shed 0 bases, J shed 4 bases, and the junction held 10 bases outside the gene matches. CDR1 is SGDLS, CDR2 YYNGEE, per germline. The CDR3 here is CASSVGGDRVYGNTIYF. CDR3 sequence (DNA): TGTGCCAGCAGCGTAGGGGGAGACAGGGTATACGGAAACACCATATATTTT.

Turning to this clone: One junction end does not reproduce the germline sequence, and a read error may be involved. Other DNA sequences in the sample encode the same CDR3. V gene TRBV29-1 combines with J gene TRBJ2-2; TRBD1 aligns across 7 bases. The germline V gene has CDR1 SQVTM and CDR2 ANQGSEA. The CDR3 loop spans 14 amino acids. The CDR3 sequence: CSVQRQGYTGELFF. CDR3 sequence (DNA): TGCAGCGTTCAGAGACAGGGATACACCGGGGAACTGTTTTTT.

Worth noting for this clone: At one end, the junction sequence differs from germline, possibly due to a read error. The J gene is TRBJ1-1, the V gene TRBV7-9, with D possibly matching TRBD1 (6 bases). The CDR3 runs 15 residues. Germline-derived CDR1 and CDR2 are SEHNR and FQNEAQ (reference sequence). This CDR3 reads CSSSLETGMGTEAFF. The CDR3 DNA is TGTTCCAGCAGCTTAGAAACAGGGATGGGGACTGAAGCTTTCTTT. The entire variable domain, with the rest obtained from reference TRBV7-9 and TRBJ1-1, is as follows: DTGVSQNPRHKITKRGQNVTFRCDPISEHNRLYWYRQTLGQGPEFLTYFQNEAQLEKSRLLSDRFSAERPKGSFSTLEIQRTEQGDSAMYLCSSSLETGMGTEAFFGQGTRLTVV.

The chain joins TRBV7-2 to TRBJ1-4; D is unresolved. The germline V and J ends were trimmed by 3 bases and 4 bases, with 6 bases remaining between them. CDR3 length: 13 residues. The V gene's germline CDR1 is SGHTA and CDR2 FQGNSA. CDR3 sequence (DNA): TGTGCCAGCAGCTTCCGACTTAATGAAAAACTGTTTTTT. This codes for CASSFRLNEKLFF.

This sequence joins TRBV27 and TRBJ2-7, with 9 bases lining up with TRBD1. The junction had 2 bases not matched to a gene; V was cut back by 1 base and J by 1 base. The CDR3 runs 15 residues. Per germline, CDR1 MNHEY and CDR2 SMNVEV (reference sequence). The CDR3 nucleotides are TGTGCCAGCAGTTTATTTGGGACAGGGTCCTACGAGCAGTACTTC. Its protein product is CASSLFGTGSYEQYF.

J is TRBJ2-1 and V is TRBV30; TRBD2 aligns across 8 bases. CDR3 length: 12 residues. The junction had 1 base not matched to a gene; V was cut back by 4 bases and J by 5 bases. In germline, CDR1 is GTSNPN, CDR2 SVGIG (reference sequence). CDR3 in amino acids: CAWKRENNEQFF. The CDR3 DNA follows: TGTGCCTGGAAGCGGGAGAACAATGAGCAGTTCTTC.

V gene TRBV25-1 combines with J gene TRBJ2-7; 7 bases match TRBD2. Looked up from germline, CDR1 is MGHDK and CDR2 is SYGVNS. The CDR3 sequence is 13 residues long. V was clipped by 5 bases and J by 2 bases; unmatched bases: 3. CDR3 DNA: TGTGCCAGCAGTAGGCGGGGGACCTACGAGCAGTACTTC. As protein: CASSRRGTYEQYF.

The CDR3 DNA is TGTGCCAGCAGCGGCTCTCCTACGGGTTACAATGAGCAGTTCTTC. Translated: CASSGSPTGYNEQFF. The genes are TRBV13 and TRBJ2-1; D gene ambiguous. With 5 bases removed from V and 4 bases from J, the gap between germline ends came to 15 bases. CDR1 and CDR2 (germline): PRHDT, FYEKMQ (reference sequence). The CDR3 covers 15 residues.

J is TRBJ1-2 and V is TRBV19; 11 positions match TRBD1. The CDR3 has 14 residues. The germline gives CDR1 LNHDA, CDR2 SQIVND (reference sequence). With V trimmed by 5 bases and J by 5 bases, 4 bases remained unmatched. The CDR3 DNA sequence: TGTGCCAGTAGTTCGGGACAGGGGGTGTATGGCTACACCTTC. Translation: CASSSGQGVYGYTF.